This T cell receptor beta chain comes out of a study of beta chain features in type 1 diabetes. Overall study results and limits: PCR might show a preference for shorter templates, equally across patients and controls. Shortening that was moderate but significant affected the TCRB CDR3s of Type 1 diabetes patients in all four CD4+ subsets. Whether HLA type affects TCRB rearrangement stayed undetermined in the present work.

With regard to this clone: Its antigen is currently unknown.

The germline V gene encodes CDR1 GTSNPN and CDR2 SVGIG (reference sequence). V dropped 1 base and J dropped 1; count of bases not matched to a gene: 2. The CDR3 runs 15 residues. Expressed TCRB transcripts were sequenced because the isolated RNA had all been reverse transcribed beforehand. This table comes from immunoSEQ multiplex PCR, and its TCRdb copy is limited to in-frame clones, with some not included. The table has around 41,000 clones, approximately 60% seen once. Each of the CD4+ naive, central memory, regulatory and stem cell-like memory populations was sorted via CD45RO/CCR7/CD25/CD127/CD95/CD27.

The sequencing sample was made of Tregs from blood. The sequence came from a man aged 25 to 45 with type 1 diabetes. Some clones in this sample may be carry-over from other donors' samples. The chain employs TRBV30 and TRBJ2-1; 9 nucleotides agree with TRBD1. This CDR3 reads CAWSAGTGSYNEQFF. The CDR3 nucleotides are TGTGCCTGGAGTGCCGGGACAGGGTCCTACAATGAGCAGTTCTTC.